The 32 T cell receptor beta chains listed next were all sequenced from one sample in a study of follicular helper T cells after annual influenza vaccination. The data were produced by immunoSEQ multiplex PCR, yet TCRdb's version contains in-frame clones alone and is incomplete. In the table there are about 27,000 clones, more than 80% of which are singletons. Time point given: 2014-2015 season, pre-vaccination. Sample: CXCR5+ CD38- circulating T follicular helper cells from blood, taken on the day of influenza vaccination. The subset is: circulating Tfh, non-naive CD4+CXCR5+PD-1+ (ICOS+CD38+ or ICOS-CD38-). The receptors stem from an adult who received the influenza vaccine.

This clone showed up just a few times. The CDR3 DNA follows: TGCGCCAGCAGTCCATGGGGGGTTCAGACTAACTATGGCTACACCTTC. Translating gives CASSPWGVQTNYGYTF. The chain links TRBV4-1 to TRBJ1-2, with TRBD1 as a possible D gene (5 bases). V shed 6 bases and J shed 0 bases, with 17 bases lying between them. The CDR3 extends over 16 amino acids. In germline, CDR1 is MGHRA, CDR2 YSYEKL.

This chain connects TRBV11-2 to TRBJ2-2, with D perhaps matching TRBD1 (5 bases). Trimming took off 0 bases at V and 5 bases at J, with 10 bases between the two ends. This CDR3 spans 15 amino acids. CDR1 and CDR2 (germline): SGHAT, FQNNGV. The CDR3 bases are TGTGCCAGCAGCTTAGACAGGGTTAGGACCGGGGAGCTGTTTTTT. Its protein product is CASSLDRVRTGELFF.

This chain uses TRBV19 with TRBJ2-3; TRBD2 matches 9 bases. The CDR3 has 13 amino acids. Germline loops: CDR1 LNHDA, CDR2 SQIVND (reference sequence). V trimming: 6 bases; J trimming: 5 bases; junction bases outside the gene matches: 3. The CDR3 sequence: CASRLAGQDTQYF. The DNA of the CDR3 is TGTGCCAGTAGACTAGCGGGTCAAGATACGCAGTATTTT.

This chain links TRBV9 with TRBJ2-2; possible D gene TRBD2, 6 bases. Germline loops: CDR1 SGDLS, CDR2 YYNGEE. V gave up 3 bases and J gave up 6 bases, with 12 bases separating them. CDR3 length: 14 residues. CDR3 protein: CASSGQTRSGELFF. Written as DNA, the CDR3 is TGTGCCAGCAGCGGCCAGACTAGGTCCGGGGAGCTGTTTTTT.

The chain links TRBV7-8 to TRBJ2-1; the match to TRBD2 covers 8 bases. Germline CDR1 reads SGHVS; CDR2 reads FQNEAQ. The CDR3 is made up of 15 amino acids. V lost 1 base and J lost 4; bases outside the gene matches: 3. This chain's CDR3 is CASSLDGGVYNEQFF. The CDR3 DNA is TGTGCCAGCAGCTTAGACGGGGGGGTATACAATGAGCAGTTCTTC.

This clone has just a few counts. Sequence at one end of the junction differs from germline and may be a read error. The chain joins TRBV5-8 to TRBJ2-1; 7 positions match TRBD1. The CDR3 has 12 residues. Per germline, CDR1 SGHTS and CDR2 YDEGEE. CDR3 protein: CASSLISTGELF. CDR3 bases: TGTGCCAGCAGCTTGATTTCCACAGGGGAACTCTTC.

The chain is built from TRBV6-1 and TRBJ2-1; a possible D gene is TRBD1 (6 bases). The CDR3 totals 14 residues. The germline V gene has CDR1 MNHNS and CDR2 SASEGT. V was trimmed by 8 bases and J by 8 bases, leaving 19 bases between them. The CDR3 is CASEPGQRLYEQFF. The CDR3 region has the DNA TGTGCCAGCGAGCCGGGACAAAGGCTTTATGAGCAGTTCTTC.

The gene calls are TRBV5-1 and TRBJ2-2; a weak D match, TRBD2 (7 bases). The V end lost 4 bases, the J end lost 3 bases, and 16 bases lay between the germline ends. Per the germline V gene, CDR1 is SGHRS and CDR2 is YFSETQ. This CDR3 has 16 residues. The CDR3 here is CASSAHGGPDTGELFF. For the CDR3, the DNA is TGCGCCAGCAGCGCCCACGGGGGGCCGGACACCGGGGAGCTGTTTTTT.

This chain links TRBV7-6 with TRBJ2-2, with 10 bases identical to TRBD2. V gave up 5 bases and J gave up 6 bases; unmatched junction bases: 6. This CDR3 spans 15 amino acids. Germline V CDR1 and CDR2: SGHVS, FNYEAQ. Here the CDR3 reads CASSTTSGASGELFF. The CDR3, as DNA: TGTGCCAGCAGCACCACTAGCGGGGCGTCCGGGGAGCTGTTTTTT.

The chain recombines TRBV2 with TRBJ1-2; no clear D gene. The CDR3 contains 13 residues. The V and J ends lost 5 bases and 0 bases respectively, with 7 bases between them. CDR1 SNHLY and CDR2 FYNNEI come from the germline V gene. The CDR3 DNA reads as TGTGCCAGCAGTAACACACCTAACTATGGCTACACCTTC. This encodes CASSNTPNYGYTF. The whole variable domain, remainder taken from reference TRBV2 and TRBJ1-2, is EPEVTQTPSHQVTQMGQEVILRCVPISNHLYFYWYRQILGQKVEFLVSFYNNEISEKSEIFDDQFSVERPDGSNFTLKIRSTKLEDSAMYFCASSNTPNYGYTFGSGTRLTVV.

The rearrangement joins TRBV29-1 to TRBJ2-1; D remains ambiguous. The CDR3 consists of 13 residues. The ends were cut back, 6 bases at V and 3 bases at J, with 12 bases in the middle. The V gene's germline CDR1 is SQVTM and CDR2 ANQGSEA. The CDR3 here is CSVRASHYNEQFF. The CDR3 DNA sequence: TGCAGCGTACGAGCCTCCCACTACAATGAGCAGTTCTTC.

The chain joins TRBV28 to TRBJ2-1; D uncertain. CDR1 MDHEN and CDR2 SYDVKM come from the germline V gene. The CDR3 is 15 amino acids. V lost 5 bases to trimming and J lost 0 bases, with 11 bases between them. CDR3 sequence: CASSPPSSSYNEQFF. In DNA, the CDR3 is TGTGCCAGCAGTCCCCCCTCGAGCTCCTACAATGAGCAGTTCTTC.

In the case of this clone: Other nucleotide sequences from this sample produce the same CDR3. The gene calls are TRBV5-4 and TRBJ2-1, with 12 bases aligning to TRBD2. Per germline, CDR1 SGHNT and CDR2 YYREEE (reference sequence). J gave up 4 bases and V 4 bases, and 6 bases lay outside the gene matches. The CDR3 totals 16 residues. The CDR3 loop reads CASSNGLAGKYNEQFF. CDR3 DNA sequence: TGTGCCAGCAGCAACGGACTAGCGGGGAAATACAATGAGCAGTTCTTC.

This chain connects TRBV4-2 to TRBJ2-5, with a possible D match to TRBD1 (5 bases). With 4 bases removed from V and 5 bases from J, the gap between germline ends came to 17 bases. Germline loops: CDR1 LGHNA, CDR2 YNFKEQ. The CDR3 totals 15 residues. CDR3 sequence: CASSRSQGSAETQYF. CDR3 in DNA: TGTGCCAGCAGCCGAAGCCAGGGAAGTGCTGAGACCCAGTACTTC.

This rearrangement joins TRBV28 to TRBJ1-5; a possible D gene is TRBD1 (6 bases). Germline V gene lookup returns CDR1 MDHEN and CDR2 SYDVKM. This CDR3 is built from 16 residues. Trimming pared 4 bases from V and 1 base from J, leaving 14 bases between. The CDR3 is CASSSWAGASNQPQHF. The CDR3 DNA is TGTGCCAGCAGTTCTTGGGCAGGGGCGAGCAATCAGCCCCAGCATTTT.

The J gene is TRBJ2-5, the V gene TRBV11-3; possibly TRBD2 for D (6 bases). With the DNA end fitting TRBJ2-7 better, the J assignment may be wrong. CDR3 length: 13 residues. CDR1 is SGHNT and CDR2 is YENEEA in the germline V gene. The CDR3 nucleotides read TGTGCCAGCAGCTTTAGCGGAGTCGGCGAGCAGTACTTC. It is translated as CASSFSGVGEQYF.

CDR3 sequence (DNA): TGTGCCAGCAGCCCCCCGGGGGGGAGCTCCTACAATGAGCAGTTCTTC. Amino acids: CASSPPGGSSYNEQFF. J is TRBJ2-1 and V is TRBV7-3; 8 positions match TRBD2. J gave up 0 bases and V 5 bases, and 6 bases lay outside the gene matches. The CDR3 covers 16 residues. CDR1 is SGHTA and CDR2 is FQGTGA in the germline V gene.

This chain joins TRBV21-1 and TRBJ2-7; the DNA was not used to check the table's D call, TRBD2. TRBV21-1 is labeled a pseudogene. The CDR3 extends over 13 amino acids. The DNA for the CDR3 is TGTGCCAAAGGGGAGCGGGAGTGCGACGAGCAGTACTTC. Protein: CAKGERECDEQYF.

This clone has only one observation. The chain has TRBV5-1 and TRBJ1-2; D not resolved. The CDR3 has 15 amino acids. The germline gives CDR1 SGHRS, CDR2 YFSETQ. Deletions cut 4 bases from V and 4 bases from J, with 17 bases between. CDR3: CASSTPGLGTYGYTF. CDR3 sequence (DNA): TGCGCCAGCAGCACCCCAGGATTAGGAACCTATGGCTACACCTTC.

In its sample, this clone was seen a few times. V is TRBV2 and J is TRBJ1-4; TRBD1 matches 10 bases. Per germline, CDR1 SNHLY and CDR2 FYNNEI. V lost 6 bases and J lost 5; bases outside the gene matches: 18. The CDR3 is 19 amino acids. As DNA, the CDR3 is TGTGCCAGCAGGGCACCTTCCGAAAACCCGGGACAGGGGAATGAAAAACTGTTTTTT. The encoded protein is CASRAPSENPGQGNEKLFF.

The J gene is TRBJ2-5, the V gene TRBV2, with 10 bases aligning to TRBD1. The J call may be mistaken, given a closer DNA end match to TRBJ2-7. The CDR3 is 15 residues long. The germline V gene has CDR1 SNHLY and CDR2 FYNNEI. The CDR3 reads CASSGMQGQGYEQYF. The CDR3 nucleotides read TGTGCCAGCAGTGGGATGCAGGGACAGGGGTACGAGCAGTACTTC.

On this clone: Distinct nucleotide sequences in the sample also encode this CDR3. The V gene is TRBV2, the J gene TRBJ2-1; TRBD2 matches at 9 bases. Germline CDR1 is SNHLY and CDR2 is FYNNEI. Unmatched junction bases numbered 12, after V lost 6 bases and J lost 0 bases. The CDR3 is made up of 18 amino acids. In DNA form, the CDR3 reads TGTGCCAGCAGAAAGCGGTTAGCGGGGGAACTCTCCTACAATGAGCAGTTCTTC. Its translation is CASRKRLAGELSYNEQFF.

DNA of the CDR3: TGCGCCAGCAGCGCCCGGGACAGGGAGTTCCACGAGCAGTACTTC. Amino acid sequence: CASSARDREFHEQYF. The chain is built from TRBV4-1 and TRBJ2-7, with 9 bases identical to TRBD1. V lost 5 bases to trimming and J lost 5 bases; unmatched junction nucleotides: 10. The CDR3 sequence is 15 residues long. CDR1 and CDR2 (germline): MGHRA, YSYEKL.

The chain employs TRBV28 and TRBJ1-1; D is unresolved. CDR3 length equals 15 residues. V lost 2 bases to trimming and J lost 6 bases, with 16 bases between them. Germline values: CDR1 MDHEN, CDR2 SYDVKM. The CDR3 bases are TGTGCCAGCAGTTTAGGAGACGCCCTTGGCGCTGAAGCTTTCTTT. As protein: CASSLGDALGAEAFF.

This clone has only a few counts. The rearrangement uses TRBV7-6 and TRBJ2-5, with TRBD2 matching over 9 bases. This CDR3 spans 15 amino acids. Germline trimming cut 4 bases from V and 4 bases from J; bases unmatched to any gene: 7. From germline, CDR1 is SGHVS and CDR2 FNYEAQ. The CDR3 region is CASSSPGLALETQYF. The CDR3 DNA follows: TGTGCCAGCAGCTCTCCGGGACTAGCTTTAGAGACCCAGTACTTC.

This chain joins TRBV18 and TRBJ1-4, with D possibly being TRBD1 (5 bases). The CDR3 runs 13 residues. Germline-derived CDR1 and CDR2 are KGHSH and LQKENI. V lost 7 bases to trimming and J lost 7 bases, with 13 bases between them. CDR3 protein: CASFVGVGEKLFF. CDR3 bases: TGTGCCAGCTTCGTAGGGGTTGGTGAAAAACTGTTTTTT.

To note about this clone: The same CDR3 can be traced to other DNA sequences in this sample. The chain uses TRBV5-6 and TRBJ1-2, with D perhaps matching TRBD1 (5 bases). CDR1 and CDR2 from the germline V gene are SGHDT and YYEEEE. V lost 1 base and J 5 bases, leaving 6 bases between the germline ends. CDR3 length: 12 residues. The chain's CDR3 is CASSLRGYGYTF. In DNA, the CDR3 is TGTGCCAGCAGCTTGCGGGGGTATGGCTACACCTTC.

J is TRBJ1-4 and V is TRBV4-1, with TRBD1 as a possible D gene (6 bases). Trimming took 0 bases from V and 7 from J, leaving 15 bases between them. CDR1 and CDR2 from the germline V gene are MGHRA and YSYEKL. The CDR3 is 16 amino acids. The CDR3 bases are TGCGCCAGCAGCCAAGATGGGGGGGGCCTGGGTGAAAAACTGTTTTTT. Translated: CASSQDGGGLGEKLFF.

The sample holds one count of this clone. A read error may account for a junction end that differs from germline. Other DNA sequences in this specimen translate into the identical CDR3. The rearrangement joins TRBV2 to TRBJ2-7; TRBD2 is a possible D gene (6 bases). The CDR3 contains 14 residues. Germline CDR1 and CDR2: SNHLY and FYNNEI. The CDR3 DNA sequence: TGCGCCAGCCGAGGGGACTCGAGAAAGTACGAGCAGTACTTC. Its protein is CASRGDSRKYEQYF.

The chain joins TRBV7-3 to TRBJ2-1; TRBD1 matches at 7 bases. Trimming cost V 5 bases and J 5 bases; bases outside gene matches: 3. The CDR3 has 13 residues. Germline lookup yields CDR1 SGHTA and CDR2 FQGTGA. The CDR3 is CASSQTGNNEQFF. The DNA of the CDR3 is TGTGCCAGCAGCCAGACAGGGAACAATGAGCAGTTCTTC. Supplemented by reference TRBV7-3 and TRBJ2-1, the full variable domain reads GAGVSQTPSNKVTEKGKYVELRCDPISGHTALYWYRQSLGQGPEFLIYFQGTGAADDSGLPNDRFFAVRPEGSVSTLKIQRTERGDSAVYLCASSQTGNNEQFFGPGTRLTVL.

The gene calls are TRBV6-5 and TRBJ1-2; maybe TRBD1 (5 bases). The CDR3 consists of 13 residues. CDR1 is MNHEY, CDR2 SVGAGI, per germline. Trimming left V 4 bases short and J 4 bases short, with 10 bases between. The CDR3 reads CASSSQGLYGYTF. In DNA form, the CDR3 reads TGTGCCAGCAGTTCCCAGGGTCTCTATGGCTACACCTTC.

CDR3 bases: TGTGCCAGCACCCTGACTAGAGCGGGAGGGGAGCAGTTCTTC. It yields the protein CASTLTRAGGEQFF. The rearrangement joins TRBV6-6 to TRBJ2-1; TRBD2 aligns across 10 bases. J gave up 10 bases and V 7 bases, and 10 bases lay outside the gene matches. The CDR3 runs to 14 residues. CDR1 is MNHNY, CDR2 SVGAGI, per germline (reference sequence).